The T cell receptor (beta chain) under discussion was sequenced for a study of cytomegalovirus exposure and HLA in healthy donors. Whole-study findings and limits: An Asian-associated ancestry cluster reportedly showed fewer N-insertions than the approximately 690-donor mean in a later analysis. An analysis that came later showed most CMV-associated TCR beta chains appearing HLA-restricted. Among the sequence variants, a highly shared cluster was likely an artifact of sequencing. Later genetic work tied a missense DCLRE1C variant to beta-chain V and J trimming.

CDR1 MNHEY and CDR2 SMNVEV come from the germline V gene (reference sequence). V was pared by 5 bases and J by 6 bases, with 4 bases of the junction left unmatched. CDR3 length: 13 amino acids. As to this clone: The antigen is not known.

13 Jbeta primers and 60 Vbeta primers were used for the PCR. TCRdb's copy holds only in-frame clones and misses some; the assay was immunoSEQ multiplex PCR. The table has 90,000 to 120,000 clones, approximately 80% seen once; the top ten hold around 1.2%. Sequenced input: PBMCs. The origin of this receptor is a woman aged 18 to 35 in good health and CMV-seronegative. This chain links TRBV27 with TRBJ2-1; TRBD2 matches 7 bases. The CDR3 loop is CASSPRTSNEQFF. The CDR3 bases are TGTGCCAGCAGTCCACGGACTAGCAATGAGCAGTTCTTC.